The 2 T cell receptor beta chains reported below all come from one sample, sequenced in a study of cytomegalovirus exposure and HLA in healthy donors. Method: immunoSEQ multiplex PCR; TCRdb's copy keeps in-frame clones and lacks some. The table includes under 350,000 clones, 70% to 90% detected once. The specimen sequenced was PBMCs. These receptors were taken from a woman younger than 30 in good health and CMV-seronegative.

The V and J genes are TRBV6-5 and TRBJ2-2, with 8 bases fitting TRBD1. The length of the CDR3 is 15 residues. The germline CDR1 and CDR2 sequences are MNHEY and SVGAGI. V lost 5 bases to trimming and J lost 4 bases; unmatched junction nucleotides: 6. The CDR3 nucleotides read TGTGCCAGCAGTCGACGACAGGGGATCACCGGGGAGCTGTTTTTT. This codes for CASSRRQGITGELFF.

The chain joins TRBV6-1 to TRBJ1-2; D possibly corresponds to TRBD1 (5 bases). The CDR3 runs to 13 residues. Germline CDR1 and CDR2: MNHNS and SASEGT. The V and J ends lost 5 bases and 2 bases respectively, with 9 bases between them. The CDR3 DNA follows: TGTGCCAGCAGTCCGGACATAAACTATGGCTACACCTTC. It yields the protein CASSPDINYGYTF.